A single sample gave rise to the 13 T cell receptor beta chains below, sequenced in a study of CD8 T cells in Susac syndrome (dated by TCRdb to between 2018 and 2021). Libraries were prepared through the immunoSEQ multiplex PCR assay. RNA was extracted with the RNeasy kit and 0.5 to 1 ug was reverse transcribed using random hexamers. TCRdb redid the processing of the public reads, applying fastp at Q25 and MiXCR, and retained in-frame beta chains. For every CDR3 protein sequence, its rows merge into one entry that carries the most common genes and DNA. The sample table records about 200,000 distinct CDR3 sequences; 95% of these occur just once. Under 0.12% of the sample belongs to the ten largest clones. Sequencing was carried out using CD4+ T cells from PBMCs. These receptors all stem from a human donor in good health.

This rearrangement joins TRBV2 to TRBJ2-1; D unclear. The germline V gene has CDR1 SNHLY and CDR2 FYNNEI. The CDR3 length is 15 residues. Trimming stripped 2 bases from V and 0 bases from J, with 8 bases between. CDR3 sequence reads: CASSEMGNSYNEQFF. The DNA of the CDR3 is TGTGCCAGCAGTGAAATGGGGAACTCCTACAATGAGCAGTTCTTC. Using reference TRBV2 and TRBJ2-1 for the parts outside the CDR3, the full variable domain is EPEVTQTPSHQVTQMGQEVILRCVPISNHLYFYWYRQILGQKVEFLVSFYNNEISEKSEIFDDQFSVERPDGSNFTLKIRSTKLEDSAMYFCASSEMGNSYNEQFFGPGTRLTVL.

The chain employs TRBV29-1 and TRBJ2-2, with D perhaps TRBD2 (6 bases). V lost 2 bases and J 7 bases, leaving 14 bases between the germline ends. The germline V gene encodes CDR1 SQVTM and CDR2 ANQGSEA. The CDR3 is 14 residues long. The CDR3 protein is CSVERELRGGELFF. CDR3 nucleotide sequence: TGCAGCGTTGAACGGGAACTGCGGGGCGGGGAGCTGTTTTTT.

The chain carries TRBV20-1 and TRBJ1-5; D gene ambiguous. Deletions cut 3 bases from V and 2 bases from J, with 8 bases between. Germline assignment: CDR1 DFQATT and CDR2 SNEGSKA (reference sequence). The CDR3 totals 13 residues. CDR3 nucleotide sequence: TGCAGTGCTAGGCGCGTGGGCAATCAGCCCCAGCATTTT. It yields the protein CSARRVGNQPQHF.

The chain links TRBV29-1 to TRBJ1-1; no reliable D call. Per the germline V gene, CDR1 is SQVTM and CDR2 is ANQGSEA. The V gene lost 8 bases and the J gene lost 4 bases, with 11 bases spanning the gap. The CDR3 totals 11 residues. CDR3 nucleotides: TGCAGCTCCCGTTACGGCACTGAAGCTTTCTTT. Protein sequence: CSSRYGTEAFF.

This chain joins TRBV9 and TRBJ1-4, with D uncertain. V dropped 4 bases and J dropped 8 bases, with 15 bases sitting between them. From germline, CDR1 is SGDLS and CDR2 YYNGEE. The CDR3 consists of 14 residues. For the CDR3, the DNA is TGTGCCAGCAGCCAAACCGTGGGTGAAGAAAAACTGTTTTTT. Residues: CASSQTVGEEKLFF.

CDR3 residues: CSAILAGGADTQYF. The CDR3 nucleotides are TGCAGTGCCATCCTAGCGGGAGGGGCCGATACGCAGTATTTT. The chain carries TRBV20-1 and TRBJ2-3; 12 bases agree with TRBD2. Germline-derived CDR1 and CDR2 are DFQATT and SNEGSKA (reference sequence). The CDR3 contains 14 residues. The junction had 7 bases not matched to a gene; V was cut back by 6 bases and J by 6 bases.

V and J are TRBV6-2 or TRBV6-3 and TRBJ2-3; TRBD1 might be the D (6 bases). V was clipped by 4 bases and J by 1 base, with 18 bases between them. There are 17 residues in the CDR3. Germline CDR1 MNHEY, CDR2 SVGEGT. The CDR3 region is CASSFPQGGSRTDTQYF. CDR3 bases: TGTGCCAGCAGTTTCCCACAGGGCGGATCACGCACAGATACGCAGTATTTT.

The genes are TRBV28 and TRBJ2-6, with D perhaps matching TRBD2 (6 bases). The ends were cut back, 6 bases at V and 0 bases at J, with 18 bases in the middle. The CDR3 extends over 18 amino acids. CDR1 is MDHEN and CDR2 is SYDVKM in the germline V gene. The CDR3 loop reads CASSQSTGVYSGANVLTF. The CDR3 nucleotides are TGTGCCAGCAGCCAGAGCACGGGAGTCTACTCTGGGGCCAACGTCCTGACTTTC.

The chain links TRBV14 to TRBJ2-1; a weak D match, TRBD2 (6 bases). The CDR3 is 17 residues long. The V gene's germline CDR1 is SGHDN and CDR2 FVKESK. V was pared by 3 bases and J by 1 base, with 16 bases between. CDR3 amino acids: CASSHPLAPLSYNEQFF. CDR3 sequence (DNA): TGTGCCAGCAGCCATCCGCTAGCGCCCCTTTCCTACAATGAGCAGTTCTTC.

The chain joins TRBV29-1 to TRBJ2-1; 8 nucleotides align to TRBD2. CDR3 size: 14 residues. Germline V gene data show CDR1 as SQVTM and CDR2 as ANQGSEA. With 4 bases clipped from V and 4 bases from J, the junction kept 6 bases outside the gene matches. For the CDR3, the DNA is TGCAGCGTTGCCGGGGGGGCAGGGTACAATGAGCAGTTCTTC. Protein product: CSVAGGAGYNEQFF.

CDR3 region: CSVSGAGGQDTQYF. In nucleotides, the CDR3 is TGCAGCGTTTCAGGAGCGGGGGGGCAAGATACGCAGTATTTT. The V call is TRBV29-1, the J call TRBJ2-3; 10 bases match TRBD2. The V gene end was trimmed by 5 bases and the J gene end by 5 bases; junction bases not matched to a gene: 7. CDR3 length equals 14 residues. The germline V gene encodes CDR1 SQVTM and CDR2 ANQGSEA.

The rearrangement links TRBV9 to TRBJ2-1, with 11 bases identical to TRBD2. Germline loops: CDR1 SGDLS, CDR2 YYNGEE. The CDR3 extends over 16 amino acids. V shed 2 bases, J shed 7 bases, and the junction held 8 bases outside the gene matches. DNA of the CDR3: TGTGCCAGCAGCGTCGTCCTAGCGGGAGGTCTTAATGAGCAGTTCTTC. As protein: CASSVVLAGGLNEQFF.

CDR3 sequence (DNA): TGCAGTGGCGGGCGGGGGGTGTACAATGAGCAGTTCTTC. This translates into CSGGRGVYNEQFF. The chain carries TRBV20-1 and TRBJ2-1; TRBD2 aligns across 8 bases. Germline assignment: CDR1 DFQATT and CDR2 SNEGSKA (reference sequence). V was clipped by 7 bases and J by 4 bases; unmatched bases: 6. The CDR3 length is 13 residues.